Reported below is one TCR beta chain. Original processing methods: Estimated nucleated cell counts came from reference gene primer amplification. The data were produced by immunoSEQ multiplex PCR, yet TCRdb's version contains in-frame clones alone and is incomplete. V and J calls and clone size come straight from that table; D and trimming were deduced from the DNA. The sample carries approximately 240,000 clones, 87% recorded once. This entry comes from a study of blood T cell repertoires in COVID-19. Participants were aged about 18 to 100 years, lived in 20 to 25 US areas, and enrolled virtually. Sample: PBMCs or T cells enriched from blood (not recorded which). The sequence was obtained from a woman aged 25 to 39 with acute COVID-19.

The CDR3 DNA sequence: TGTGCCAGCTCACTAAGAAGCTGGACTAGCGGGGCCCGAGACAATGAGCAGTTCTTC. It translates to CASSLRSWTSGARDNEQFF. This chain uses TRBV18 with TRBJ2-1; TRBD2 matches 12 bases. The CDR3 is 19 residues long. The germline gives CDR1 KGHSH, CDR2 LQKENI. V lost 4 bases and J lost 5; bases outside the gene matches: 15.